The 11 T cell receptor beta chains below were found in one sample sequenced in a study of OX40 agonist ivuxolimab in advanced cancers. Sequencing used immunoSEQ multiplex PCR; TCRdb keeps in-frame clones, though not all of them. The table includes roughly 72,000 clones, 81% detected once. The sequences come from CD4+ or CD8+ T cells sorted from blood, collected in a trial of the OX40 agonist ivuxolimab. These TCRs come from an adult with an advanced solid tumor such as melanoma, head and neck, liver or kidney cancer.

On this clone itself: A much larger clone lies a single base off, so this may be a read error. The rearrangement joins TRBV4-3 to TRBJ2-1, with 7 bases that match TRBD1. Germline V gene lookup returns CDR1 LGHNA and CDR2 YSLEER. This CDR3 is 16 amino acids long. J was trimmed by 3 bases and V by 2 bases; bases with no gene match: 7. The CDR3 coding sequence is TGCGCCAGCAGCCAAACAGGGACAGTCTTCTACAATGAGCAGTTCTTC. It codes for CASSQTGTVFYNEQFF.

V usage is TRBV6-6 and J usage is TRBJ1-2; the match to TRBD1 covers 9 bases. With 5 bases clipped from V and 8 bases from J, the junction kept 9 bases outside the gene matches. Germline assignment: CDR1 MNHNY and CDR2 SVGAGI (reference sequence). This CDR3 is built from 14 residues. This CDR3 reads CASSRQQGAQGYTF. The DNA of the CDR3 is TGTGCCAGCAGTCGCCAACAGGGGGCGCAGGGCTACACCTTC.

This chain joins TRBV10-2 and TRBJ2-7; D uncertain. Trimming removed 0 bases at V and 4 bases at J, with 1 base between. The germline V gene has CDR1 WSHSY and CDR2 SAAADI. There are 11 residues in the CDR3. CDR3 DNA sequence: TGCGCCAGCAGTGAGTCATACGAGCAGTACTTC. It yields the protein CASSESYEQYF.

The chain recombines TRBV10-3 with TRBJ2-5, with D unresolved. V was cut by 2 bases and J by 7 bases, with 14 bases left in between. Germline CDR1 ENHRY, CDR2 SYGVKD. The CDR3 has 14 amino acids. The CDR3: CAISETVSLGTQYF. DNA for the CDR3: TGTGCCATCAGTGAGACGGTCAGTTTGGGGACCCAGTACTTC.

The V gene is TRBV2, the J gene TRBJ1-6; 7 bases align to TRBD1. CDR1 and CDR2 from the germline V gene are SNHLY and FYNNEI. After removal of 6 bases from V and 6 bases from J, the junction contained 5 bases not matched to a gene. The CDR3 runs 14 residues. The CDR3 DNA sequence: TGTGCCAGCAGGCTCGGGACAGCTAATTCACCCCTCCACTTT. Translated: CASRLGTANSPLHF. Full variable domain (missing parts from reference TRBV2 and TRBJ1-6): EPEVTQTPSHQVTQMGQEVILRCVPISNHLYFYWYRQILGQKVEFLVSFYNNEISEKSEIFDDQFSVERPDGSNFTLKIRSTKLEDSAMYFCASRLGTANSPLHFGNGTRLTVT.

The chain combines TRBV7-8 with TRBJ1-1; TRBD1 matches at 9 bases. Germline V gene sequence: CDR1 SGHVS, CDR2 FQNEAQ. V dropped 2 bases and J dropped 5; count of bases not matched to a gene: 3. This CDR3 spans 14 amino acids. The CDR3 nucleotides are TGTGCCAGCAGCTTAACGACAGGGGGGACTGAAGCTTTCTTT. It encodes CASSLTTGGTEAFF. The full variable domain, with the rest looked up from reference TRBV7-8 and TRBJ1-1, is GAGVSQSPRYKVAKRGQDVALRCDPISGHVSLFWYQQALGQGPEFLTYFQNEAQLDKSGLPSDRFFAERPEGSVSTLKIQRTQQEDSAVYLCASSLTTGGTEAFFGQGTRLTVV.

This chain connects TRBV11-2 to TRBJ1-2; the D gene is possibly TRBD1 (5 bases). Germline loops: CDR1 SGHAT, CDR2 FQNNGV. The CDR3 is 15 amino acids. V lost 0 bases, J lost 5 bases, and 13 bases lay in between. The CDR3, as DNA: TGTGCCAGCAGCTTAGATAGGCAGGGCGTGTATGGCTACACCTTC. It is translated as CASSLDRQGVYGYTF.

This sequence joins TRBV5-8 and TRBJ2-1; TRBD2 is a possible D gene (6 bases). The V gene's germline CDR1 is SGHTS and CDR2 YDEGEE. The length of the CDR3 is 18 residues. The V end was cut by 4 bases, the J end by 6 bases, with 26 bases between. The CDR3 sequence is CASSRNLMGLETGNEQFF. DNA of the CDR3: TGTGCCAGCAGCCGCAACCTAATGGGACTGGAAACCGGCAATGAGCAGTTCTTC.

The V gene is TRBV10-3, the J gene TRBJ2-1, with D tentatively TRBD1 (6 bases). Trimming cost V 8 bases and J 5 bases, with 10 bases left between them. This CDR3 has 12 amino acids. CDR1 and CDR2 from the germline V gene are ENHRY and SYGVKD. The CDR3 loop reads CAIRDIDNEQFF. For the CDR3, the DNA is TGTGCCATCCGGGACATTGACAATGAGCAGTTCTTC.

This chain uses TRBV19 with TRBJ2-7, with 7 bases that match TRBD2. The CDR3 totals 15 residues. CDR1 is LNHDA and CDR2 is SQIVND in the germline V gene (reference sequence). With 4 bases clipped from V and 5 bases from J, the junction kept 11 bases outside the gene matches. Here the CDR3 reads CASSTAGVPTDEQYF. The CDR3 DNA is TGTGCCAGTAGTACGGCGGGAGTGCCAACCGACGAGCAGTACTTC.

In DNA, the CDR3 is TGTGCCAGCAGCTTAGGAGCAGCCGGGGGTTCGAACACTGAAGCTTTCTTT. Translating it yields CASSLGAAGGSNTEAFF. The gene calls are TRBV7-8 and TRBJ1-1, with a weak D call TRBD1 (5 bases). Germline lookup yields CDR1 SGHVS and CDR2 FQNEAQ. Trimming removed 1 base at V and 1 base at J, with 16 bases between. The CDR3 length is 17 residues.